The text below deals with one T cell receptor (beta chain). As yet, its antigen is unknown. These data originate in a study of monozygotic twins with inflammatory bowel disease. General study results and limits: The study found lower TCRbeta diversity (inverse Simpson) in IBD patients than in healthy co-twins. A single strong clonotype or signal linked to IBD was not supported.

CDR1 is SGHTA and CDR2 is FQGTGA in the germline V gene. The CDR3 runs 17 residues. TCRdb derives one entry per CDR3 protein from the 5' RACE reads, leaving out DNA. Its table records over 200,000 distinct CDR3 sequences. The sequence came from a human donor with ulcerative colitis or Crohn's disease, or a healthy co-twin of an affected twin (not recorded which). This sequence joins TRBV7-3 and TRBJ2-1; TCRdb returns TRBD1, unconfirmable since there is no DNA. What was sequenced was blood. CDR3 amino acids: CASSLFRDLSSYNEQFF.